This record covers a single TCR beta chain. Its target is not known. Here immunoSEQ multiplex PCR was the method, and the copy in TCRdb shows in-frame clones only, minus some. The sample contains tens of thousands of clones, 90% to 95% of which appear only once. The entry originates in a study of human versus mouse CDR3 diversity and MHC coevolution. Across the whole study: Between roughly 5.5 x 10^6 and 1.6 x 10^7 valid reads came from each sample.

Findings and caveats of the study: Two of the three human donors had the lowest clonal inequality. iCHAO1 estimated the human TCR beta repertoire at some 1.6 million clonotypes.

The CDR3 has 15 amino acids. Trimming removed 6 bases from V and 3 bases from J; junction bases left unmatched: 8. CDR1 is MGHDK and CDR2 is SYGVNS in the germline V gene. Sequencing was carried out using naive CD4+ T cells from blood. The subset is: CD45RO-negative CD62L-positive naive CD4 T cells. This TCR derives from a person in their sixties in good health. The rearrangement uses TRBV25-1 and TRBJ2-1; 7 nucleotides line up with TRBD2. This CDR3 reads CASRGGGLYYNEQFF. The CDR3 region has the DNA TGTGCCAGCAGGGGCGGGGGACTATACTACAATGAGCAGTTCTTC.